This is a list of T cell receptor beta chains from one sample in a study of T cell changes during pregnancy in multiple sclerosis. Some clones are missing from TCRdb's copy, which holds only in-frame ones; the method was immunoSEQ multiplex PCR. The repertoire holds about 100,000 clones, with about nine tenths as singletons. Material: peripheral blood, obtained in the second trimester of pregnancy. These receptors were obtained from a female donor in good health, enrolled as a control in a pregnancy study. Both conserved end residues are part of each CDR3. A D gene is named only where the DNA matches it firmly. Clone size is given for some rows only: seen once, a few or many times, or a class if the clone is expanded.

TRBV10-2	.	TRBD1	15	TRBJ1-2	TGCGCCAGCCGATTTAGGACAGGGGAATCCTATGGCTACACCTTC	CASRFRTGESYGYTF
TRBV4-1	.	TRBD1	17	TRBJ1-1	TGCGCCAGCAGCCAAGATGACAGGGCTGTTTCATTTACTGAAGCTTTCTTT	CASSQDDRAVSFTEAFF
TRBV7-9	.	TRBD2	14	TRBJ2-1	TGTGCCAGCAGCCCTAGCGGGAGTTACAATGAGCAGTTCTTC	CASSPSGSYNEQFF
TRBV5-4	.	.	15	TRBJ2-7	TGTGCCAGCAGCGAAGGCCTAGGGGACATTATCGAGCAGTACTTC	CASSEGLGDIIEQYF
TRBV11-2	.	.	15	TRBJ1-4	TGTGCCAGCAGCTTAGCCGGGCAGGGGTACGGAAAACTGTTTTTT	CASSLAGQGYGKLFF
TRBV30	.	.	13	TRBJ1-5	TGTGCCTGGAGTTTAGCGGGCAATCAGCCCCAGCATTTT	CAWSLAGNQPQHF
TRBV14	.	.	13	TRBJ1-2	TGTGCCAGCAGCTTACAGGGAACCTATGGCTACACCTTC	CASSLQGTYGYTF
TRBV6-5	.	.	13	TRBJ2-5	TGTGCCAGCAGTTATGGAACGGGGGAGACCCAGTACTTC	CASSYGTGETQYF
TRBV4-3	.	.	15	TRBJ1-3	TGCGCCAGCAGCCTCTCCAGGGGATCTGGAAACACCATATATTTT	CASSLSRGSGNTIYF
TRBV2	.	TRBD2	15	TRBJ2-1	TGTGCCAGCAGTGGACGGACTAGCGATTACAATGAGCAGTTCTTC	CASSGRTSDYNEQFF
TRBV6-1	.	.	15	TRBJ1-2	TGTGCCAGCAGTGAGTTTGGGACTGTTGGCTATGGCTACACCTTC	CASSEFGTVGYGYTF
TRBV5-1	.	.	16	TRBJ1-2	TGCGCCAGCAGCCTGGCCCGGGCGGGTTCTAACTATGGCTACACCTTC	CASSLARAGSNYGYTF
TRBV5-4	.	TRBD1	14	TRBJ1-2	TGTGCCAGCAACAACCGGGACAGATTATATGGCTACACCTTC	CASNNRDRLYGYTF
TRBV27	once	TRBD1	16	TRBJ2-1	TGTGCCAGCAGTCTACTGACAGGGCGAAAGTACAATGAGCAGTTCTTC	CASSLLTGRKYNEQFF
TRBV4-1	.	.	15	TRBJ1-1	TGCGCCAGCAGCCTCCCACCCTCAGGGCACACTGAAGCTTTCTTT	CASSLPPSGHTEAFF